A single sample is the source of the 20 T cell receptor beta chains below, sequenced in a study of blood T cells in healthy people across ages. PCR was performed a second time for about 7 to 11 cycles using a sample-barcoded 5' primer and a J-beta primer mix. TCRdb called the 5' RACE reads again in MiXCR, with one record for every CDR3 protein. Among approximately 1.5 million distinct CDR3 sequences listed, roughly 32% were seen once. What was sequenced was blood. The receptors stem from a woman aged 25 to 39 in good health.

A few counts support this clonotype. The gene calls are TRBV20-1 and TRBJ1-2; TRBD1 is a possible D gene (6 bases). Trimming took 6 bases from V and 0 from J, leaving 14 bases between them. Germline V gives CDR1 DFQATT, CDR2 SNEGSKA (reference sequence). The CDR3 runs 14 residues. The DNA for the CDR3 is TGCAGTGCCAAAGGACAGCTTACTAACTATGGCTACACCTTC. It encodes CSAKGQLTNYGYTF.

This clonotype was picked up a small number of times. The CDR3 sequence is CASSLAQGVGNEQFF. CDR3 DNA: TGTGCCAGCAGCCTCGCACAGGGAGTAGGGAATGAGCAGTTCTTC. The chain recombines TRBV7-6 with TRBJ2-1; D is possibly TRBD1 (6 bases). The germline V gene has CDR1 SGHVS and CDR2 FNYEAQ. Trimming left V 5 bases short and J 7 bases short, with 18 bases between. The CDR3 runs to 15 residues. Looking up the rest from reference TRBV7-6 and TRBJ2-1 gives the full variable domain: GAGVSQSPRYKVTKRGQDVALRCDPISGHVSLYWYRQALGQGPEFLTYFNYEAQQDKSGLPNDRFSAERPEGSISTLTIQRTEQRDSAMYRCASSLAQGVGNEQFFGPGTRLTVL.

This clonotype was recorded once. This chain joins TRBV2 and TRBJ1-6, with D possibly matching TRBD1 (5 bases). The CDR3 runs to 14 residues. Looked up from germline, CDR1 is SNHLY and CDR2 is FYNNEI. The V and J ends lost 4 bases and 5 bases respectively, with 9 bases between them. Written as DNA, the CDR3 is TGTGCCAGCAGTGGGGAGACAGATAATTCACCCCTCCACTTT. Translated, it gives CASSGETDNSPLHF.

The CDR3 region is CASSLRPPGQTKYNEQFF. The CDR3 coding sequence is TGTGCCAGCAGTTTAAGGCCCCCCGGACAAACTAAGTACAATGAGCAGTTCTTC. V usage is TRBV12-3 or TRBV12-4 and J usage is TRBJ2-1; perhaps TRBD1 as D (5 bases). The CDR3 covers 18 residues. V was clipped by 2 bases and J by 4 bases, with 21 bases between them.

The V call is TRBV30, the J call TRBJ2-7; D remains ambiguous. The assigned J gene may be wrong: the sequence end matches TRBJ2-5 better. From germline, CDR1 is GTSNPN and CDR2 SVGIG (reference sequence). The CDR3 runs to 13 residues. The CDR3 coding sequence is TGTGCCTGGAGTACGGGCCAACCGGAGACCCAGTACTTC. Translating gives CAWSTGQPETQYF.

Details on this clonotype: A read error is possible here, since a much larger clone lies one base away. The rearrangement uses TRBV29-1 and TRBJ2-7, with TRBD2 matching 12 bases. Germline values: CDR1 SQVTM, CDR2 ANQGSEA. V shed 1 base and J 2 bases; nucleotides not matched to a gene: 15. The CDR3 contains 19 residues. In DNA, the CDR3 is TGCAGCGTTGAAGGGAATGGACAGTGTGGACTAGCGGGAACCTACGAGCAGTACTTC. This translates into CSVEGNGQCGLAGTYEQYF.

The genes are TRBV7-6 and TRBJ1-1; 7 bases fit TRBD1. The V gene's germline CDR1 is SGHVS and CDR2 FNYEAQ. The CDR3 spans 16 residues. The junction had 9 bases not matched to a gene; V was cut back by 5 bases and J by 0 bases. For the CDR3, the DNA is TGTGCCAGCAGCCCATTGACAGGGATCATGAACACTGAAGCTTTCTTT. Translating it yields CASSPLTGIMNTEAFF.

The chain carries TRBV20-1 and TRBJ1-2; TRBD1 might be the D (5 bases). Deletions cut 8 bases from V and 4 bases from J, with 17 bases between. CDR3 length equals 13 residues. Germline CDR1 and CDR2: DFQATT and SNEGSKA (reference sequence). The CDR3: CSPRGGGSYGYTF. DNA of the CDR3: TGCAGTCCCCGGGGGGGAGGCAGCTATGGCTACACCTTC.

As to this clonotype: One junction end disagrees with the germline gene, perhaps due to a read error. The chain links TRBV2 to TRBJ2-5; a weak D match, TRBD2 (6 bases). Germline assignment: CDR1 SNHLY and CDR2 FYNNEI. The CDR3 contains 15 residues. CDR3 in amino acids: CASSESGASRETRYF. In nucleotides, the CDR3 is TGTGCCAGCAGTGAATCTGGGGCTAGCCGGGAGACCCGGTACTTC. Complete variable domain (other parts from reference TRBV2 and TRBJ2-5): EPEVTQTPSHQVTQMGQEVILRCVPISNHLYFYWYRQILGQKVEFLVSFYNNEISEKSEIFDDQFSVERPDGSNFTLKIRSTKLEDSAMYFCASSESGASRETRYFGPGTRLLVL.

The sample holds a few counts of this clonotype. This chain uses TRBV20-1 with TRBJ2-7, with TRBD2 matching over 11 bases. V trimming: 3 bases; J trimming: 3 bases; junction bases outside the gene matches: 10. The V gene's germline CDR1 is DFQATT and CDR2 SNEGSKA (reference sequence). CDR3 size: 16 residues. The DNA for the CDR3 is TGCAGTGCTAGCCCGACTAGCGGGGCAGCTCTCTACGAGCAGTACTTC. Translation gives CSASPTSGAALYEQYF.

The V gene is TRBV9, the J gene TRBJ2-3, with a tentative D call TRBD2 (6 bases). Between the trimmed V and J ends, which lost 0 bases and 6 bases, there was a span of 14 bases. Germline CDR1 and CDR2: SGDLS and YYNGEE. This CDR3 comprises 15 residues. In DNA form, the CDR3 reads TGTGCCAGCAGCGTAGGACTAGTGGGGTCCGATACGCAGTATTTT. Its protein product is CASSVGLVGSDTQYF.

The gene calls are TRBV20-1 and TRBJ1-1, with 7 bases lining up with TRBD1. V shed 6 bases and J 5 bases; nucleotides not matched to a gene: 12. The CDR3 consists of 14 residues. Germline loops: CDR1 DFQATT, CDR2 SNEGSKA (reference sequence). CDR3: CSAPRTGEGTEAFF. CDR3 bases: TGCAGTGCCCCAAGAACAGGGGAGGGGACTGAAGCTTTCTTT.

The CDR3 sequence: CASSQGGTGRDYGYTF. Written as DNA, the CDR3 is TGTGCCAGCAGCCAAGGGGGAACGGGTCGGGACTATGGCTACACCTTC. The rearrangement uses TRBV4-2 and TRBJ1-2; D not certain. This CDR3 is 16 amino acids long. The germline V gene encodes CDR1 LGHNA and CDR2 YNFKEQ. V was shortened by 1 base and J by 3 bases, with 15 bases between the two germline ends.

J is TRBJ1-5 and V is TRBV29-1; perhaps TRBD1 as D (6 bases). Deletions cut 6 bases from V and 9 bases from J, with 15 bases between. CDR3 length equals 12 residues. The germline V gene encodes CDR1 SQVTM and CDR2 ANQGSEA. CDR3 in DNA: TGCAGCGTGACAGGCCGGGGGCGGCCCCAGCATTTT. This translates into CSVTGRGRPQHF.

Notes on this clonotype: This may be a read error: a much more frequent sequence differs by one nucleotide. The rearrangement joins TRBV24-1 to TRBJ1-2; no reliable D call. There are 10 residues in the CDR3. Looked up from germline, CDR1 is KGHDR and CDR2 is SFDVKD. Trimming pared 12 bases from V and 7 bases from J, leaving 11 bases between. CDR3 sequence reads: CAVGLAGYTF. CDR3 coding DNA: TGTGCCGTTGGACTGGCTGGCTACACCTTC.

CDR3 protein: CASSVEGGPNQPQHF. The DNA of the CDR3 is TGTGCCAGCAGCGTAGAGGGAGGGCCCAATCAGCCCCAGCATTTT. The chain employs TRBV9 and TRBJ1-5; D unresolved. The CDR3 loop spans 15 amino acids. CDR1 and CDR2 (germline): SGDLS, YYNGEE. V lost 0 bases and J 3 bases, leaving 10 bases between the germline ends.

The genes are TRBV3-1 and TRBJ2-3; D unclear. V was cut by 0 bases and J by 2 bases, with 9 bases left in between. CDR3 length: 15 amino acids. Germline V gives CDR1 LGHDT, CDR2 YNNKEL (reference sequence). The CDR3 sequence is CASSQELPHTDTQYF. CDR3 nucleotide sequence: TGTGCCAGCAGCCAAGAACTTCCCCACACAGATACGCAGTATTTT.

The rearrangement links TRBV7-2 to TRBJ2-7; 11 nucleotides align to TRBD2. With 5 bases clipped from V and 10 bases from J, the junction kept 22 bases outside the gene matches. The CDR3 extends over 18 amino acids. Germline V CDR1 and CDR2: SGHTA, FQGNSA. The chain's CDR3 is CASSPDSRLAGLQEAQYF. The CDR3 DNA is TGTGCCAGCAGCCCCGACAGCAGACTAGCGGGGTTACAAGAGGCCCAGTACTTC. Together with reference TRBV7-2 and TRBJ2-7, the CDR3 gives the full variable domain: GAGVSQSPSNKVTEKGKDVELRCDPISGHTALYWYRQSLGQGLEFLIYFQGNSAPDKSGLPSDRFSAERTGGSVSTLTIQRTQQEDSAVYLCASSPDSRLAGLQEAQYFGPGTRLTVT.

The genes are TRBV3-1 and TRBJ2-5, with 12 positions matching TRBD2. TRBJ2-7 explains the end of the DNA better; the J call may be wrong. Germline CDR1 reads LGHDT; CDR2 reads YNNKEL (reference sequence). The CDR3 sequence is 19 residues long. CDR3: CASSQDGFPLAGGKVEQYF. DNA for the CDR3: TGTGCCAGCAGCCAAGATGGTTTCCCCCTAGCGGGAGGGAAGGTCGAGCAGTACTTC.

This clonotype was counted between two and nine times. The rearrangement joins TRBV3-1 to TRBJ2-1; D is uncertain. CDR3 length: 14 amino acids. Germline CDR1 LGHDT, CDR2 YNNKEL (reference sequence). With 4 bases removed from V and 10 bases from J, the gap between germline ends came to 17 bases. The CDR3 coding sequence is TGTGCCAGCAGCCCGCCGTCACGTTTAATAGAGCAGTTCTTC. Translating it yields CASSPPSRLIEQFF.